One sample yielded the 8 T cell receptor beta chains listed below, sequenced in a study of T cells in women clearing cervical HPV infection. The protocol was immunoSEQ multiplex PCR, while the TCRdb copy is restricted to in-frame clones and leaves out a portion. This sample's table has roughly 20,000 clones. The sequencing input was blood buffy coat. The receptors originated from a woman aged 18-70 years with a cervical HPV16 infection that either progressed to CIN3+ or cleared (not recorded which).

Details on this clone: The read terminates 3 residues before the CDR3 end, so the remaining end is supplied by the germline J gene. The chain employs TRBV6-1 and TRBJ2-3, with D maybe TRBD1 (5 bases). Per the germline V gene, CDR1 is MNHNS and CDR2 is SASEGT. The CDR3 has 13 amino acids. Trimming took off 2 bases at V and 5 bases at J, with 8 bases between the two ends. This CDR3 is CASSERRGDTQYF. The sequenced CDR3 bases are TGTGCCAGCAGTGAACGTAGGGGAGATACG.

Turning to this clone: The read stops 3 residues short of the end of the CDR3; the missing end is completed from the germline J gene. The V call is TRBV15, the J call TRBJ1-1; 9 nucleotides line up with TRBD1. Trimming cost V 9 bases and J 5 bases; bases outside gene matches: 7. The CDR3 spans 13 residues. The germline V gene has CDR1 LNHNV and CDR2 YYDKDF (reference sequence). CDR3 DNA (partial): TGTGCCACAACCGGGACAGGGATTACTGAA. Translation gives CATTGTGITE. The whole CDR3 sequence reads CATTGTGITEAFF.

On this clone: Read data end 3 residues before the CDR3 end; the end is taken from the germline J gene. This chain connects TRBV23-1 to TRBJ1-1, with a tentative D call TRBD1 (5 bases). TRBV23-1 is recorded as an ORF, its role being uncertain. The CDR3 spans 10 residues. CDR3 DNA, as far as it was read: TGCGCCACTACGGACATAGAA. Its protein product is CATTDIE. The CDR3, in full, reads CATTDIEAFF.

In the case of this clone: The read terminates 3 residues ahead of where the CDR3 ends, so the germline J gene completes it. The V gene is TRBV7-9, the J gene TRBJ1-2; D is undetermined. The CDR3 totals 15 residues. CDR1 is SEHNR, CDR2 FQNEAQ, per germline (reference sequence). The DNA read from the CDR3 is TGTGCCAGCAGCTTAGGGCTCGCGGGCACCTACGAC. This codes for CASSLGLAGTYD. The full CDR3 protein reads CASSLGLAGTYDYTF.

A remark on this clone: The sequenced fragment ends 3 residues before the CDR3 boundary, so the rest is inferred from the germline J gene. This chain uses TRBV7-2 with TRBJ1-2; no reliable D call. Germline lookup yields CDR1 SGHTA and CDR2 FQGNSA. This CDR3 comprises 14 residues. The sequenced CDR3 bases are TGTGCCAGCGGCACACCAGCGTCCCCCTACGAC. This sequence encodes CASGTPASPYD. The complete CDR3 reads CASGTPASPYDYTF.

On this clone itself: The CDR3 end falls 3 residues outside the read, so it is completed with the germline J gene. The gene calls are TRBV9 and TRBJ2-1; the match to TRBD2 covers 9 bases. CDR3 length: 15 residues. V lost 0 bases and J lost 4; bases outside the gene matches: 2. Germline CDR1 SGDLS, CDR2 YYNGEE. The part of the CDR3 DNA that was read is TGTGCCAGCAGCGTAGAGGCGGGGGGGTACAATGAG. This sequence encodes CASSVEAGGYNE. The whole CDR3 reads CASSVEAGGYNEQFF.

Turning to this clone: Read sequence stops 3 residues before the CDR3 end, and the germline J gene provides the missing end. This chain joins TRBV14 and TRBJ2-5, with 8 positions matching TRBD2. Germline CDR1 and CDR2: SGHDN and FVKESK. The CDR3 runs 14 residues. J was trimmed by 7 bases and V by 5 bases; bases with no gene match: 9. The sequenced part of the CDR3 DNA is TGTGCCAGCAGCTTAGCGGGACCTAAAGGGACC. It translates to CASSLAGPKGT. The CDR3 in its entirety is CASSLAGPKGTQYF.

Note on this clone: Coverage ceases 3 residues before the CDR3 finishes, and the germline J gene fills in the end. This rearrangement joins TRBV28 to TRBJ1-2; TRBD1 aligns across 8 bases. CDR1 and CDR2 (germline): MDHEN, SYDVKM. Trimming cost V 4 bases and J 4 bases; bases outside gene matches: 11. This CDR3 is 16 amino acids long. CDR3 DNA, as far as it was read: TGTGCCAGCAGTTCAAACAGGGGGGACCTCCTCTATGGC. This sequence encodes CASSSNRGDLLYG. The CDR3 as a whole reads CASSSNRGDLLYGYTF.